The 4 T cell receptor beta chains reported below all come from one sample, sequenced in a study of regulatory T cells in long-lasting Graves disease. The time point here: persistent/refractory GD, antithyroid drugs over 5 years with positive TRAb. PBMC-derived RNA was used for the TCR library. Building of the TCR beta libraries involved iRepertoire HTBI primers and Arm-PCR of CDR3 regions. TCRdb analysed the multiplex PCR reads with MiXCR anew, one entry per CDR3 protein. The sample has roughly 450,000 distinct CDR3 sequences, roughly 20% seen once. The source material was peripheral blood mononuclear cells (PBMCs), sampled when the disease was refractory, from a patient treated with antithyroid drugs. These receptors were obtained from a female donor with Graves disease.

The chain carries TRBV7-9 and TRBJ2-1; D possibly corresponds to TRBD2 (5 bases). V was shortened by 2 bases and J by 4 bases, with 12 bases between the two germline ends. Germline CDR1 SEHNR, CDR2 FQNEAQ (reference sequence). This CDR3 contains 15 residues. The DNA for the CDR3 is TGTGCCAGCAGCTTATTAGGTCTAGCTTACAATGAGCAGTTCTTC. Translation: CASSLLGLAYNEQFF.

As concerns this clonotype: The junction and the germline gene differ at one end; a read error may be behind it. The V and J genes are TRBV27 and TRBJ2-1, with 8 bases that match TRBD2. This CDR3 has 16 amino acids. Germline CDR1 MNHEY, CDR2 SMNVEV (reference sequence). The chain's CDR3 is CATSTYSGIVYNEQFF. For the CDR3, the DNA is TGTGCCACCAGTACCTATAGCGGGATCGTCTACAATGAGCAGTTCTTC.

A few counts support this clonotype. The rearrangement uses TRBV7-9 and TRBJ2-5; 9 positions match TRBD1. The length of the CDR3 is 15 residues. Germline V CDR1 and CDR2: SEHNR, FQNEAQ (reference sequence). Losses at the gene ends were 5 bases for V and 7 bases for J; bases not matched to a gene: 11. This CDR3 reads CASSITGTGYVTQYF. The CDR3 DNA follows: TGTGCCAGCAGCATCACCGGGACAGGGTACGTGACCCAGTACTTC. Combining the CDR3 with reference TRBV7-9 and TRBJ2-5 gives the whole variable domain DTGVSQNPRHKITKRGQNVTFRCDPISEHNRLYWYRQTLGQGPEFLTYFQNEAQLEKSRLLSDRFSAERPKGSFSTLEIQRTEQGDSAMYLCASSITGTGYVTQYFGPGTRLLVL.

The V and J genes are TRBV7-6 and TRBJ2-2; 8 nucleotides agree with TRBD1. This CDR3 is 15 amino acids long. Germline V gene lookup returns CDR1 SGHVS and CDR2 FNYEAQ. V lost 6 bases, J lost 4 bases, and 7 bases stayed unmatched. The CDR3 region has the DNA TGTGCCAGCAGTAAGCCGGGACAGGTCACCGGGGAGCTGTTTTTT. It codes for CASSKPGQVTGELFF. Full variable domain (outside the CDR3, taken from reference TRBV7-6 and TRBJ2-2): GAGVSQSPRYKVTKRGQDVALRCDPISGHVSLYWYRQALGQGPEFLTYFNYEAQQDKSGLPNDRFSAERPEGSISTLTIQRTEQRDSAMYRCASSKPGQVTGELFFGEGSRLTVL.